Below are 3 T cell receptor beta chains sequenced from a single sample in a study of Ad26.COV2.S vaccination and SARS-CoV-2 variants. The method was immunoSEQ multiplex PCR; TCRdb's version includes in-frame clones alone and lacks a portion of them. Of over 300,000 clones listed, 83% are singletons. Treatment: over 15 received Ad26.COV2.S at low or high dose, single or two shots; five or six received placebo; per-sample allocation not given. Sample collection was performed on day 63 after the first vaccine or placebo injection. Sequenced material: peripheral blood, taken in a trial of Ad26.COV2.S vaccine versus placebo. These receptors were obtained from a person aged 18-65 years who received the Ad26.COV2.S COVID-19 vaccine or a placebo.

The chain combines TRBV6-5 with TRBJ1-4; D uncertain. Trimming removed 8 bases at V and 0 bases at J, with 10 bases between. The CDR3 is 14 residues long. Germline loops: CDR1 MNHEY, CDR2 SVGAGI. In DNA form, the CDR3 reads TGTGCCAGCGCCTATTCTACAACTAATGAAAAACTGTTTTTT. Translating it yields CASAYSTTNEKLFF.

This chain joins TRBV6-2 or TRBV6-3 and TRBJ1-1; D gene uncertain. Germline CDR1 is MNHEY and CDR2 is SVGEGT. This CDR3 is 19 amino acids long. V was clipped by 2 bases and J by 0 bases, with 22 bases between them. CDR3 amino acids: CASSYTNKMDGWVNTEAFF. CDR3 DNA sequence: TGTGCCAGCAGTTACACCAACAAGATGGACGGGTGGGTGAACACTGAAGCTTTCTTT.

This rearrangement joins TRBV6-5 to TRBJ2-4, with D maybe TRBD2 (6 bases). The CDR3 spans 13 residues. Germline V lookup: CDR1 MNHEY, CDR2 SVGAGI. V lost 6 bases, J lost 8 bases, and 14 bases lay in between. CDR3 coding DNA: TGTGCCAGCAGCCTAACCGGGGAGGACATTCAGTACTTC. This encodes CASSLTGEDIQYF.